The 22 T cell receptor beta chains below come from one sample, sequenced in a study of regulatory T cells in long-lasting Graves disease. The TCR beta library used iRepertoire HTBI primers with Arm-PCR amplification of CDR3. From the multiplex PCR reads, TCRdb called clonotypes with MiXCR, one entry per CDR3 protein. Of about 450,000 distinct CDR3 sequences listed, 20% to 25% are singletons. Sample time point: persistent/refractory GD, antithyroid drugs over 5 years with positive TRAb. Extracted RNA from PBMCs served as the source of the TCR library. Sample: peripheral blood mononuclear cells (PBMCs), taken when the disease was refractory, from a patient treated with antithyroid drugs. The receptors were sampled from a female donor with Graves disease.

The chain employs TRBV15 and TRBJ2-3; TRBD2 matches at 13 bases. V lost 0 bases to trimming and J lost 0 bases; unmatched junction nucleotides: 9. The length of the CDR3 is 20 residues. Germline V gene data show CDR1 as LNHNV and CDR2 as YYDKDF (reference sequence). The CDR3 DNA reads as TGTGCCACCAGCAGAGATCGACTAGCGGGAGGTGTATGGAGCACAGATACGCAGTATTTT. Its protein is CATSRDRLAGGVWSTDTQYF.

The gene calls are TRBV28 and TRBJ2-1; 9 nucleotides match TRBD2. V was pared by 7 bases and J by 4 bases, with 8 bases of the junction left unmatched. CDR1 and CDR2 (germline): MDHEN, SYDVKM. The CDR3 is 15 residues long. The CDR3 nucleotides are TGTGCCAGCACCCCGGCGCTAGCGGGATACAATGAGCAGTTCTTC. Its protein product is CASTPALAGYNEQFF.

This clonotype was detected only a few times. The chain is built from TRBV27 and TRBJ2-7, with TRBD2 matching over 7 bases. The CDR3 covers 19 residues. J was trimmed by 5 bases and V by 1 base; bases with no gene match: 20. Germline V CDR1 and CDR2: MNHEY, SMNVEV (reference sequence). The CDR3 DNA sequence: TGTGCCAGCAGTTTATATCCGCTCCTCTATCGGGAGGTAATAGACGAGCAGTACTTC. Translation gives CASSLYPLLYREVIDEQYF.

The chain couples TRBV5-1 to TRBJ1-1; tentative D call: TRBD1 (6 bases). The CDR3 extends over 11 amino acids. Germline loops: CDR1 SGHRS, CDR2 YFSETQ. V dropped 4 bases and J dropped 8 bases, with 9 bases sitting between them. CDR3 sequence (DNA): TGCGCCAGCAGCGGAGGACAGGAAGCTTTCTTT. Encoded protein: CASSGGQEAFF.

The rearrangement links TRBV9 to TRBJ2-3, with TRBD2 identical over 10 bases. CDR3 length: 16 residues. From germline, CDR1 is SGDLS and CDR2 YYNGEE. The junction had 5 bases not matched to a gene; V was cut back by 3 bases and J by 1 base. The CDR3 sequence is CASSAGTSDRTDTQYF. The CDR3 DNA sequence: TGTGCCAGCAGCGCCGGGACTAGCGACCGCACAGATACGCAGTATTTT. The full variable domain, with the rest looked up from reference TRBV9 and TRBJ2-3, is DSGVTQTPKHLITATGQRVTLRCSPRSGDLSVYWYQQSLDQGLQFLIQYYNGEERAKGNILERFSAQQFPDLHSELNLSSLELGDSALYFCASSAGTSDRTDTQYFGPGTRLTVL.

This chain joins TRBV7-6 and TRBJ2-7, with D possibly TRBD1 on 6 matching bases. V was pared by 5 bases and J by 2 bases, with 16 bases between. The CDR3 is made up of 15 amino acids. Germline V gene sequence: CDR1 SGHVS, CDR2 FNYEAQ. CDR3 sequence: CASSPRPDRTYEQYF. CDR3 sequence (DNA): TGTGCCAGCAGCCCCCGCCCGGACAGAACCTACGAGCAGTACTTC.

In regard to this clonotype: This clone may be a read error of a much larger clone one base away. This chain connects TRBV12-3 or TRBV12-4 to TRBJ2-7, with 8 bases aligning to TRBD1. The CDR3 runs to 15 residues. CDR3 nucleotide sequence: TGTGTCAGCAGTTTTTCGGAGACAGGGGACTACGAGCAGTACTTC. Encoded protein: CVSSFSETGDYEQYF.

The table lists this clonotype with a few counts. The chain is built from TRBV19 and TRBJ2-7; TRBD1 matches 8 bases. The germline V gene has CDR1 LNHDA and CDR2 SQIVND (reference sequence). The CDR3 runs 19 residues. Unmatched junction bases numbered 19, after V lost 4 bases and J lost 2 bases. CDR3 in DNA: TGTGCCAGTAGTACCGGGACAGGCCTGGGGGAGCAACGGCCCTACGAGCAGTACTTC. It translates to CASSTGTGLGEQRPYEQYF.

This chain links TRBV13 with TRBJ1-1, with TRBD1 identical over 8 bases. The CDR3 has 14 residues. CDR1 and CDR2 from the germline V gene are PRHDT and FYEKMQ (reference sequence). V lost 3 bases to trimming and J lost 5 bases; unmatched junction nucleotides: 5. The CDR3 region is CASSFQGAITEAFF. The CDR3 nucleotides are TGTGCCAGCAGCTTTCAGGGGGCGATTACTGAAGCTTTCTTT.

Ten or more counts support this clonotype. The CDR3 region has the DNA TGTGCCAGCAGCCCTCTAGCGGGGTTACAAGAGACCCAGTACTTC. Translation gives CASSPLAGLQETQYF. The chain is built from TRBV7-2 and TRBJ2-5, with TRBD2 matching 9 bases. The ends lost 5 bases at V and 2 bases at J; junction bases unmatched: 6. Germline-derived CDR1 and CDR2 are SGHTA and FQGNSA. CDR3 length equals 15 residues.

Only a few counts were recorded for this clonotype. CDR3 sequence: CATSRGETTITGELFF. The CDR3 coding sequence is TGTGCCACCAGCAGAGGCGAGACAACTATCACCGGGGAGCTGTTTTTT. The rearrangement joins TRBV15 to TRBJ2-2; D ambiguous. In germline, CDR1 is LNHNV, CDR2 YYDKDF (reference sequence). The CDR3 covers 16 residues. The V end was cut by 1 base, the J end by 4 bases, with 13 bases between.

The DNA for the CDR3 is TGTGCCAGCAGTTTACTCCCTAGGCCCCAAGCTTTCTTT. Translation gives CASSLLPRPQAFF. V is TRBV28 and J is TRBJ1-1; no reliable D call. This CDR3 is 13 amino acids long. V lost 2 bases, J lost 9 bases, and 13 bases lay in between. The germline gives CDR1 MDHEN, CDR2 SYDVKM.

This clonotype came up a few times. The chain has TRBV16 and TRBJ2-7, with D perhaps TRBD1 or TRBD2 (5 bases each). Trimming cost V 3 bases and J 7 bases, with 19 bases left between them. Germline V CDR1 and CDR2: KGHSY, FQNENV. The CDR3 is 15 amino acids. The CDR3 sequence: CASSHGIQGDREQYF. The CDR3 coding sequence is TGTGCCAGCAGCCATGGGATCCAGGGAGATCGGGAGCAGTACTTC.

This clonotype occurred a few times. V gene TRBV7-9 combines with J gene TRBJ1-4; D gene ambiguous. Trimming left V 6 bases short and J 8 bases short, with 13 bases between. Looked up from germline, CDR1 is SEHNR and CDR2 is FQNEAQ (reference sequence). The CDR3 covers 13 residues. The CDR3 here is CASRRLEGEKLFF. CDR3 DNA: TGTGCCAGCAGACGGCTGGAGGGAGAAAAACTGTTTTTT.

This clonotype was counted between two and nine times. In nucleotides, the CDR3 is TGCAGCGTTGAAGCAACCGACAGGAACTATGGCTACACCTTC. Translation gives CSVEATDRNYGYTF. This chain links TRBV29-1 with TRBJ1-2; the D gene is possibly TRBD1 (6 bases). The germline CDR1 and CDR2 sequences are SQVTM and ANQGSEA. Deletions cut 1 base from V and 2 bases from J, with 11 bases between. The CDR3 contains 14 residues.

This clonotype was counted only a few times. The rearrangement links TRBV7-9 to TRBJ2-2, with 7 bases aligning to TRBD2. Losses at the gene ends were 3 bases for V and 4 bases for J; bases not matched to a gene: 2. CDR3 length: 14 residues. Germline assignment: CDR1 SEHNR and CDR2 FQNEAQ (reference sequence). The CDR3 reads CASSLGTITGELFF. DNA of the CDR3: TGTGCCAGCAGCTTGGGGACTATCACCGGGGAGCTGTTTTTT.

CDR3 nucleotides: TGTGCCAGCAGCTCCGGGACAGCACACTACGAGCAGTACTTC. This gives the protein CASSSGTAHYEQYF. This chain joins TRBV2 and TRBJ2-7; 7 bases agree with TRBD1. CDR1 and CDR2 from the germline V gene are SNHLY and FYNNEI. The length of the CDR3 is 14 residues. Germline trimming cut 6 bases from V and 3 bases from J; bases unmatched to any gene: 8.

This clonotype was observed at least ten times. The V and J genes are TRBV20-1 and TRBJ2-5; D tentatively fits TRBD1 or TRBD2 (5 bases each). V was trimmed by 4 bases and J by 5 bases, leaving 17 bases between them. Germline values: CDR1 DFQATT, CDR2 SNEGSKA (reference sequence). CDR3 length equals 14 residues. CDR3 amino acids: CSATSGTIGETQYF. The DNA of the CDR3 is TGCAGTGCTACTTCCGGGACGATCGGGGAGACCCAGTACTTC.

This clonotype appeared many times. One junction end disagrees with the germline gene, perhaps due to a read error. This sequence joins TRBV6-1 and TRBJ1-6; TRBD1 agrees at 7 bases. There are 15 residues in the CDR3. Germline values: CDR1 MNHNS, CDR2 SASEGT. CDR3 sequence: CASREGDSYNSPLHF. The CDR3 bases are TGTGCCAGCAGAGAAGGGGACAGTTATAATTCACCCCTCCACTTT.

This clonotype was found many times. The CDR3 bases are TGTGCCAGCAGACCCCCTACAGGGTATGGCTACACCTTC. Residues: CASRPPTGYGYTF. This chain uses TRBV28 with TRBJ1-2, with D maybe TRBD1 (6 bases). Between the trimmed V and J ends, which lost 6 bases and 5 bases, there was a span of 13 bases. The CDR3 covers 13 residues. Per germline, CDR1 MDHEN and CDR2 SYDVKM.

This chain uses TRBV29-1 with TRBJ2-2; D remains unclear. CDR1 and CDR2 (germline): SQVTM, ANQGSEA. CDR3 length: 13 amino acids. Trimming removed 5 bases from V and 7 bases from J, with 14 bases in between. The CDR3 DNA follows: TGCAGCGTTACTTTTTCCGGCTTCGGGGAGCTGTTTTTT. Amino acid sequence: CSVTFSGFGELFF.

J is TRBJ1-1 and V is TRBV20-1; D unclear. The CDR3 consists of 14 residues. From germline, CDR1 is DFQATT and CDR2 SNEGSKA (reference sequence). V dropped 0 bases and J dropped 1 base, with 9 bases sitting between them. Here the CDR3 reads CSARDGPGNTEAFF. In DNA form, the CDR3 reads TGCAGTGCTAGAGATGGACCGGGGAACACTGAAGCTTTCTTT.